The rows below give T cell receptor beta chains drawn from one sample of a study of blood T cell repertoires in COVID-19. Sequencing was performed with immunoSEQ multiplex PCR; in TCRdb, only in-frame clones are kept and a portion is missing. This sample has about 89,000 clones; roughly 87% occur once, and the top ten carry roughly 15%. The sample taken for sequencing was peripheral blood. These receptors were taken from a male donor with acute or convalescent COVID-19. Each CDR3 is given without its conserved first and last residue. D genes are given only for firm matches.

>TRBJ1-2|TRBD1|TRBV2
ASSEGGTGSYGYT
>TRBJ2-7|NA|TRBV5-4
ASSLGSSAAPYEQY
>TRBJ2-1|TRBD2|TRBV15
ATSRASGGDGYEQF
>TRBJ1-1|TRBD1|TRBV2
ASSDGTGGTEAF
>TRBJ1-1|NA|TRBV10-1
ASRPGPPADEAF
>TRBJ1-6|TRBD1|TRBV5-4
ASSKNRGDSPLH
>TRBJ2-7|TRBD1|TRBV6-5
ASSTDRAYEQY
>TRBJ1-1|NA|TRBV11-2
ASSFYEEAF
>TRBJ2-1|NA|TRBV7-2
ASSFSGLTYNEQF
>TRBJ1-5|TRBD1|TRBV30
ASSDRGGQPQH
>TRBJ2-4|TRBD1|TRBV27
ASSLRTGGNIQY
>TRBJ2-2|NA|TRBV5-7
ASSWGQNTGELF
>TRBJ1-1|NA|TRBV5-1
ASSLPGQNTEAF
>TRBJ1-4|TRBD1|TRBV6-6
ASSPGQGQNEKLF
>TRBJ2-7|NA|TRBV14
ASSPLAGTYEQY
>TRBJ2-3|TRBD1|TRBV7-2
ASSFQGQDTDTQY
>TRBJ1-1|NA|TRBV9
ASSVEESPEKNTEAF
>TRBJ2-6|NA|TRBV5-5
ASSDPGGANVLT
>TRBJ2-1|TRBD1|TRBV11-2
ASSLDRDRTFVNNEQF
>TRBJ2-7|TRBD1|TRBV5-1
ASSLGGTGAYEQY
>TRBJ1-5|NA|TRBV30
AWSVQGNQPQH
>TRBJ1-6|NA|TRBV28
ASSLVRANSPLH
>TRBJ2-7|TRBD1|TRBV28
ASRGPGQGAYEQY
>TRBJ1-1|TRBD1|TRBV7-2
ASSYYRGVNTEAF
>TRBJ1-2|NA|TRBV11-2
ASSLDWTAPT
>TRBJ2-7|NA|TRBV6-5
ASSRQASYEQY
>TRBJ2-1|NA|TRBV29-1
SVYRVAYNEQF
>TRBJ2-3|TRBD1|TRBV7-2
ASSLTGGTDTQY
>TRBJ1-1|NA|TRBV25-1
ASSESQGRTEAF
>TRBJ2-3|TRBD2|TRBV10-1
ASCWLAGGVLIDTQY
>TRBJ1-2|NA|TRBV7-9
ASSLDTTGGYT
>TRBJ2-7|TRBD1|TRBV5-1
ASSLGQGIIYEQY
>TRBJ2-3|NA|TRBV3-1/TRBV3-2
ASSQVARWDTQY
>TRBJ2-7|NA|TRBV9
ASSVGGAGATRYEQY
>TRBJ1-3|NA|TRBV19
ASSILPTGGNTIY
>TRBJ1-1|TRBD1|TRBV3-1/TRBV3-2
ASSQRTRGMRNTEAF